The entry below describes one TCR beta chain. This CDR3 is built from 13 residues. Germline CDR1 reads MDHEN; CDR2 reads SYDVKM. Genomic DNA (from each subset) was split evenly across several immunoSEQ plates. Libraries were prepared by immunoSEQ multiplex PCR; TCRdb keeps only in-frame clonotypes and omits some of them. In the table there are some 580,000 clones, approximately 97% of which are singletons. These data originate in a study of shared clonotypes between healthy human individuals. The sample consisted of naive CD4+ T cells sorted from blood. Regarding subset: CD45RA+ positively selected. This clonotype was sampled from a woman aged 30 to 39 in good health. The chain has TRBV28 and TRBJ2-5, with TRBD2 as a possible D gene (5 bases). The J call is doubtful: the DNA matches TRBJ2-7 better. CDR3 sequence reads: CAGSESGGYEQYF. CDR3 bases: TGTGCCGGTAGCGAGAGCGGCGGGTACGAGCAGTACTTC.